The 17 T cell receptor beta chains below were found in one sample sequenced in a study of shared clonotypes between healthy human individuals. Using immunoSEQ multiplex PCR, the repertoire was profiled, and TCRdb retains in-frame clones only, with some absent. Found here are about 490,000 clones, 75% to 85% of them singletons; the top ten hold under 15%. Sequencing was carried out using PBMCs. Source of these receptors: a woman aged 40 to 50 in good health. Some clones in this sample may be carry-over from other donors' samples.

This chain uses TRBV2 with TRBJ1-6; 8 bases line up with TRBD1. The germline V gene has CDR1 SNHLY and CDR2 FYNNEI. This CDR3 is 12 amino acids long. The ends lost 6 bases at V and 8 bases at J; junction bases unmatched: 0. CDR3 protein: CASRDRDSPLHF. CDR3 in DNA: TGTGCCAGCAGGGACAGGGATTCACCCCTCCACTTT.

This rearrangement joins TRBV6-4 to TRBJ2-5, with TRBD2 identical over 9 bases. The length of the CDR3 is 15 residues. The germline gives CDR1 MRHNA, CDR2 SNTAGT. The ends lost 3 bases at V and 2 bases at J; junction bases unmatched: 4. The CDR3 DNA reads TGTGCCAGCAGTGAGACTAGCGGAGGGCAAGAGACCCAGTACTTC. Translated: CASSETSGGQETQYF.

The rearrangement joins TRBV7-7 to TRBJ2-3; TRBD2 aligns across 8 bases. The V gene's germline CDR1 is SSHAT and CDR2 FNYEAQ (reference sequence). Losses at the gene ends were 2 bases for V and 4 bases for J; bases not matched to a gene: 11. The CDR3 loop spans 17 amino acids. Written as DNA, the CDR3 is TGTGCCAGCAGCTTAATTTCGGAGCGGGAGCTGGCAGATACGCAGTATTTT. As protein: CASSLISERELADTQYF.

This clone has a handful of counts. This chain joins TRBV2 and TRBJ2-7; 7 bases agree with TRBD2. This CDR3 is 14 amino acids long. The germline CDR1 and CDR2 sequences are SNHLY and FYNNEI. V was pared by 7 bases and J by 1 base, with 7 bases of the junction left unmatched. The CDR3 DNA sequence: TGTGCCAGCAAATTACTAGCGAATTCCTACGAGCAGTACTTC. This sequence encodes CASKLLANSYEQYF.

The rearrangement joins TRBV7-2 to TRBJ2-1; the match to TRBD2 covers 10 bases. CDR3 length: 18 amino acids. V lost 2 bases to trimming and J lost 5 bases; unmatched junction nucleotides: 12. Germline CDR1 and CDR2: SGHTA and FQGNSA. CDR3 in amino acids: CASSLRWASGSNDNEQFF. The CDR3 nucleotides are TGTGCCAGCAGCTTACGATGGGCTAGCGGGAGCAACGACAATGAGCAGTTCTTC.

This clone appeared once. The chain employs TRBV10-3 and TRBJ2-7; TRBD2 aligns across 13 bases. From germline, CDR1 is ENHRY and CDR2 SYGVKD. Trimming at V came to 3 bases and at J to 4 bases, leaving 6 bases not matched to a gene. This CDR3 spans 16 amino acids. The CDR3, as DNA: TGTGCCATCAGTGAAGGGACTAGCGGGAACGGGTACGAGCAGTACTTC. Translating gives CAISEGTSGNGYEQYF.

The CDR3 nucleotides are TGTGCCAGCAGTTACTCTAGGGGGGTCGATGGCTACACCTTC. It encodes CASSYSRGVDGYTF. This chain uses TRBV6-5 with TRBJ1-2, with TRBD1 as a possible D gene (6 bases). Germline V gene data show CDR1 as MNHEY and CDR2 as SVGAGI. The V end lost 0 bases, the J end lost 6 bases, and 11 bases lay between the germline ends. This CDR3 has 14 residues.

The chain uses TRBV7-9 and TRBJ1-2; 10 bases are a match to TRBD1. Germline assignment: CDR1 SEHNR and CDR2 FQNEAQ (reference sequence). The CDR3 sequence is 17 residues long. V was clipped by 2 bases and J by 4 bases; unmatched bases: 10. The CDR3 loop reads CASSLMFGGQGGYGYTF. CDR3 nucleotides: TGTGCCAGCAGCTTAATGTTTGGCGGACAGGGGGGCTATGGCTACACCTTC.

The rearrangement links TRBV4-2 to TRBJ2-2; D tentatively fits TRBD1 or TRBD2 (5 bases each). The CDR3 runs to 15 residues. Trimming cost V 3 bases and J 5 bases, with 13 bases left between them. Germline CDR1 and CDR2: LGHNA and YNFKEQ. CDR3 nucleotide sequence: TGTGCCAGCAGCCATGGGGACCAACAAACCGGGGAGCTGTTTTTT. Translation: CASSHGDQQTGELFF.

J is TRBJ2-3 and V is TRBV7-8; either TRBD1 or TRBD2 may supply D (5 bases each). V dropped 5 bases and J dropped 3 bases, with 15 bases sitting between them. CDR3 length equals 15 residues. Germline V gene sequence: CDR1 SGHVS, CDR2 FQNEAQ. This CDR3 is CASSPDRRGTDTQYF. Written as DNA, the CDR3 is TGTGCCAGCAGCCCTGACAGACGCGGGACAGATACGCAGTATTTT.

Regarding this clone: It differs at one base from a far larger clone, so likely a read error. Distinct nucleotide sequences in the sample also encode this CDR3. This chain links TRBV30 with TRBJ1-2; D remains unclear. Germline V gene lookup returns CDR1 GTSNPN and CDR2 SVGIG (reference sequence). The CDR3 consists of 12 residues. The CDR3 DNA reads as TGCGCCTGGACCATGGACGGCGGAGGCTACACCTTC. It encodes CAWTMDGGGYTF.

This chain joins TRBV18 and TRBJ2-1; unclear D gene. Between the trimmed V and J ends, which lost 3 bases and 0 bases, there was a span of 15 bases. This CDR3 contains 17 residues. Germline CDR1 is KGHSH and CDR2 is LQKENI. CDR3 residues: CASSPNMAQSSYNEQFF. The CDR3 bases are TGTGCCAGCTCACCGAATATGGCTCAGAGCTCCTACAATGAGCAGTTCTTC.

This chain uses TRBV5-1 with TRBJ2-3; D call uncertain. V lost 1 base to trimming and J lost 6 bases, with 12 bases between them. The length of the CDR3 is 14 residues. Germline V gene lookup returns CDR1 SGHRS and CDR2 YFSETQ. This CDR3 reads CASSLLATRDTQYF. The CDR3 bases are TGCGCCAGCAGCTTGTTGGCCACGAGGGATACGCAGTATTTT.

This clone was detected a few times. The rearrangement uses TRBV11-1 and TRBJ2-7; D is unclear. The CDR3 contains 13 residues. The germline V gene encodes CDR1 SGHAT and CDR2 FQDESV (reference sequence). Trimming left V 2 bases short and J 3 bases short, with 8 bases between. CDR3 region: CASSLNRDYEQYF. CDR3 bases: TGTGCCAGCAGCTTAAACAGAGACTACGAGCAGTACTTC.

There are a few counts of this clone. This rearrangement joins TRBV5-4 to TRBJ2-7; D unresolved. V shed 4 bases and J shed 2 bases, with 16 bases lying between them. Germline loops: CDR1 SGHNT, CDR2 YYREEE (reference sequence). There are 15 residues in the CDR3. CDR3 residues: CASSQDAGETYEQYF. The CDR3 coding sequence is TGTGCCAGCAGCCAAGACGCAGGAGAAACCTACGAGCAGTACTTC.

Ten or more counts support this clone. Other DNA sequences in this sample translate to the same CDR3. This chain joins TRBV30 and TRBJ2-6; D is unresolved. The CDR3 runs to 13 residues. Per the germline V gene, CDR1 is GTSNPN and CDR2 is SVGIG (reference sequence). Trimming removed 0 bases at V and 7 bases at J, with 7 bases between. CDR3 DNA sequence: TGTGCCTGGAGTGTACAACTAGCCAACGTCCTGACTTTC. It yields the protein CAWSVQLANVLTF.

The chain is built from TRBV2 and TRBJ2-1; 7 nucleotides line up with TRBD1. This CDR3 is built from 15 residues. The germline gives CDR1 SNHLY, CDR2 FYNNEI. V trimming: 2 bases; J trimming: 5 bases; junction bases outside the gene matches: 6. CDR3: CASSETDRYNNEQFF. DNA for the CDR3: TGTGCCAGCAGTGAAACGGACAGGTATAACAATGAGCAGTTCTTC.